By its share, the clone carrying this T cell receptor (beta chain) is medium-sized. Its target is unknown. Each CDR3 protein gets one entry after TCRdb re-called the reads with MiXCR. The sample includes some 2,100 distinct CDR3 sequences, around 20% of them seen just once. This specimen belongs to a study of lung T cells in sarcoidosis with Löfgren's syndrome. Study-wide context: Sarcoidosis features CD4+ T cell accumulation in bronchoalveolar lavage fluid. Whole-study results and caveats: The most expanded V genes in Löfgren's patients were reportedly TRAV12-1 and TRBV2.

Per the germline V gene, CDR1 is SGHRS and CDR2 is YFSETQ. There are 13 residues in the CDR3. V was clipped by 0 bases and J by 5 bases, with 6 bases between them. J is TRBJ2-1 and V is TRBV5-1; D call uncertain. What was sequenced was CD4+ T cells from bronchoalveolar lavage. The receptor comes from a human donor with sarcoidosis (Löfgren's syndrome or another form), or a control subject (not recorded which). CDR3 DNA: TGCGCCAGCAGCTTGGCTGCAGACAATGAGCAGTTCTTC. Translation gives CASSLAADNEQFF.